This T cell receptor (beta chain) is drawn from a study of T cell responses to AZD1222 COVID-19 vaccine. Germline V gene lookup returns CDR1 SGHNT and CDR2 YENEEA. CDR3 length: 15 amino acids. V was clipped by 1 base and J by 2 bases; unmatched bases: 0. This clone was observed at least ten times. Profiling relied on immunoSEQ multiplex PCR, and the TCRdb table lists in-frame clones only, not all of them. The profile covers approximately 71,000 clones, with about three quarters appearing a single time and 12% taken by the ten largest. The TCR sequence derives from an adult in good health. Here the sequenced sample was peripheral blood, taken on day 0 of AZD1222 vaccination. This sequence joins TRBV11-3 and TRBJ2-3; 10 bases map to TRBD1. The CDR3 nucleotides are TGTGCCAGCAGCTTAGGACAGGGGGCCACAGATACGCAGTATTTT. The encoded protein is CASSLGQGATDTQYF.